This record covers a single T cell receptor beta chain. Trimming removed 2 bases at V and 2 bases at J, with 14 bases between. The length of the CDR3 is 16 residues. Germline V gene data show CDR1 as SGHTS and CDR2 as YDEGEE. How the authors handled the data: Estimated nucleated cell counts came from reference gene primer amplification. Produced via immunoSEQ multiplex PCR; TCRdb's table is partial and in-frame only. V, J and clone size reflect that table, while D and trimming were determined from the DNA. The sample lists almost 400,000 clones; roughly 91% were seen once. Cohorts were determined from participant-reported clinical history. The data stem from a study of blood T cell repertoires in COVID-19. Across the whole study: Some COVID-19 samples were acute and others convalescent; all came from the United States, Italy and Spain.

This clonotype was sampled from a woman in her twenties or thirties who had recovered from COVID-19. The chain has TRBV5-8 and TRBJ2-1; tentative D call: TRBD2 (6 bases). Sequencing input: PBMCs or T cells enriched from blood (not recorded which). This chain's CDR3 is CASSFLRERTYNEQFF. In DNA form, the CDR3 reads TGTGCCAGCAGCTTTTTACGGGAGCGGACCTACAATGAGCAGTTCTTC.